These 7 T cell receptor beta chains came from one sample sequenced in a study. TCRdb redid the calling of the RT-PCR reads with MiXCR, one entry per CDR3 protein. Among almost 700,000 distinct CDR3 sequences, approximately 15% were seen once, and the ten largest hold roughly 4%. Sample: memory CD4+ T cells from blood. Receptor source: a female donor in good health, serving as a healthy control.

This clonotype was counted at least ten times. V gene TRBV29-1 combines with J gene TRBJ2-7; D unresolved. The V end lost 0 bases, the J end lost 6 bases, and 12 bases lay between the germline ends. The CDR3 has 13 amino acids. Germline CDR1 is SQVTM and CDR2 is ANQGSEA. The CDR3 sequence: CSVEDRLSLEQYF. The CDR3 nucleotides are TGCAGCGTTGAAGATCGATTGAGCCTCGAGCAGTACTTC.

This clonotype occurred many times. This chain links TRBV29-1 with TRBJ1-1, with D unresolved. V was shortened by 4 bases and J by 1 base, with 7 bases between the two germline ends. There are 12 residues in the CDR3. Germline assignment: CDR1 SQVTM and CDR2 ANQGSEA. In DNA, the CDR3 is TGCAGCGTTGTCGTTACGAACACTGAAGCTTTCTTT. Its protein product is CSVVVTNTEAFF.

This clonotype occurred a few times. V gene TRBV5-1 combines with J gene TRBJ2-3, with 13 bases identical to TRBD2. From germline, CDR1 is SGHRS and CDR2 YFSETQ. V lost 2 bases, J lost 4 bases, and 4 bases stayed unmatched. CDR3 size: 16 residues. The DNA for the CDR3 is TGCGCCAGCAGCTTACTAGCGGGAGGGAACTCAGATACGCAGTATTTT. Amino acid sequence: CASSLLAGGNSDTQYF.

The sample holds many counts of this clonotype. The chain has TRBV18 and TRBJ2-1, with 11 bases matching TRBD2. Germline CDR1 is KGHSH and CDR2 is LQKENI. After removal of 6 bases from V and 7 bases from J, the junction contained 8 bases not matched to a gene. The CDR3 has 15 amino acids. The CDR3 spells CASSPTSGSKNEQFF. CDR3 in DNA: TGTGCCAGCTCCCCTACTAGCGGGAGTAAGAATGAGCAGTTCTTC.

The sample holds many counts of this clonotype. The rearrangement uses TRBV5-1 and TRBJ1-1; D is unclear. Between the trimmed V and J ends, which lost 1 base and 0 bases, there was a span of 10 bases. Germline values: CDR1 SGHRS, CDR2 YFSETQ. There are 15 residues in the CDR3. Here the CDR3 reads CASSLFSDMNTEAFF. CDR3 DNA: TGCGCCAGCAGCTTGTTTTCAGATATGAACACTGAAGCTTTCTTT.

The V call is TRBV6-5, the J call TRBJ1-5, with D perhaps TRBD1 (5 bases). The V and J ends lost 6 bases and 0 bases respectively, with 6 bases between them. Germline V lookup: CDR1 MNHEY, CDR2 SVGAGI. CDR3 size: 13 residues. DNA for the CDR3: TGTGCCAGCAGCGACAGTAGCAATCAGCCCCAGCATTTT. It translates to CASSDSSNQPQHF.

The DNA of the CDR3 is TGCAGTGCCCCTCCCCAGACCGGGGAGCTGTTTTTT. It translates to CSAPPQTGELFF. V gene TRBV20-1 combines with J gene TRBJ2-2; D not resolved. The CDR3 runs to 12 residues. Trimming took off 6 bases at V and 5 bases at J, with 10 bases between the two ends. Germline V gives CDR1 DFQATT, CDR2 SNEGSKA (reference sequence).